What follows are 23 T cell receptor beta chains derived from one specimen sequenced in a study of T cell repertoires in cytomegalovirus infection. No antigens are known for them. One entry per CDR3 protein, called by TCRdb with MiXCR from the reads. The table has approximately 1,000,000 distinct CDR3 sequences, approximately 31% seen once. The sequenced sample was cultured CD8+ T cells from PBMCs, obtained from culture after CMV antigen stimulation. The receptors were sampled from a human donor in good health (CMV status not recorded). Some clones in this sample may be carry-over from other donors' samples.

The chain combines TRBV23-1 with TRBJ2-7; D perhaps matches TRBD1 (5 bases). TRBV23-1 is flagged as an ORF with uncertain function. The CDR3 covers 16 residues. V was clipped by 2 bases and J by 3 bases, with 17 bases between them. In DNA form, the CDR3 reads TGCGCCAGCAGTCAAGGGTCAGGACATCATTTCTACGAGCAGTACGTC. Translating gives CASSQGSGHHFYEQYV.

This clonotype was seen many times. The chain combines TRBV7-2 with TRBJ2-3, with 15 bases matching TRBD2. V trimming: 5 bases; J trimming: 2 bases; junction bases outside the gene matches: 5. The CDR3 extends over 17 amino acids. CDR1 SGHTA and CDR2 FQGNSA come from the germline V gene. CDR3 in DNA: TGTGCCAGCAGCCGGACTAGCGGGGGGGCTCCCACAGATACGCAGTATTTT. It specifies CASSRTSGGAPTDTQYF.

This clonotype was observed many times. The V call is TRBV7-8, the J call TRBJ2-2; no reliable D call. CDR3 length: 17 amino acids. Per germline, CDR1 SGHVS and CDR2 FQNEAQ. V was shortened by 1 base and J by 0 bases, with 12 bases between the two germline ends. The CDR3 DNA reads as TGTGCCAGCAGCTTAGTCGTTGCGTTTGCGAACACCGGGGAGCTGTTTTTT. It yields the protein CASSLVVAFANTGELFF.

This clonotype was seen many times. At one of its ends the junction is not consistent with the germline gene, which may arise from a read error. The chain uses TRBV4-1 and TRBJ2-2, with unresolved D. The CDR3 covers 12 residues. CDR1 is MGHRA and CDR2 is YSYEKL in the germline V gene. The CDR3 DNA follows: TGTGCCAGCAGTTTATACACCGGGGAGCTGTTTTTT. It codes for CASSLYTGELFF.

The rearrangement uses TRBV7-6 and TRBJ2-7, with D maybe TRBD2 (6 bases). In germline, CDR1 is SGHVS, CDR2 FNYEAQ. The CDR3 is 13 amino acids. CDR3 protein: CVSSGQTTYEQYV. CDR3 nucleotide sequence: TGTGTCAGCAGCGGGCAGACAACCTACGAGCAGTACGTC.

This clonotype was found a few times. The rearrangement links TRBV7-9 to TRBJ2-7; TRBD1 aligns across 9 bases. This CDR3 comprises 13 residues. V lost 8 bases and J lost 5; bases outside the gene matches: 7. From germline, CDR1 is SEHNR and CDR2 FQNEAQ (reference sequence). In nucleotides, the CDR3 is TGTGCCAGCGTAGAAACAGGGGGCGACGAGCAGTACTTC. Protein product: CASVETGGDEQYF. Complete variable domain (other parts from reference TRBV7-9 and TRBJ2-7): DTGVSQNPRHKITKRGQNVTFRCDPISEHNRLYWYRQTLGQGPEFLTYFQNEAQLEKSRLLSDRFSAERPKGSFSTLEIQRTEQGDSAMYLCASVETGGDEQYFGPGTRLTVT.

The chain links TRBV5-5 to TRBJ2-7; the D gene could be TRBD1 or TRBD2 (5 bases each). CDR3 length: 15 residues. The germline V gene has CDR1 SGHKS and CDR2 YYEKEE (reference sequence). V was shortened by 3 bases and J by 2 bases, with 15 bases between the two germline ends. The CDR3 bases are TGTGCCAGCAGCTACCTGGGGACGGCCCCCTACGAGCAGTACTTC. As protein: CASSYLGTAPYEQYF. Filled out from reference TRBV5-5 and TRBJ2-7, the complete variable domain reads DAGVTQSPTHLIKTRGQQVTLRCSPISGHKSVSWYQQVLGQGPQFIFQYYEKEERGRGNFPDRFSARQFPNYSSELNVNALLLGDSALYLCASSYLGTAPYEQYFGPGTRLTVT.

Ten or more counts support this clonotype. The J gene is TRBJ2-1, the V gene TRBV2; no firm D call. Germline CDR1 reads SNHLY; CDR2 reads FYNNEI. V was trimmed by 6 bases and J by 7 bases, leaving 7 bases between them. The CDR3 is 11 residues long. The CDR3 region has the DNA TGTGCCAGCAGCGAAAATAATGAGCAGTTCTTC. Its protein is CASSENNEQFF.

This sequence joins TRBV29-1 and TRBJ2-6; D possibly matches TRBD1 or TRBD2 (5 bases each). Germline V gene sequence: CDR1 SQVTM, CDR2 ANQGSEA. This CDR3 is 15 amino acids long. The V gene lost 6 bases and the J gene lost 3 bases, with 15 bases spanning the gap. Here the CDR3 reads CSVWNVGVGANVLTF. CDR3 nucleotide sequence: TGCAGCGTGTGGAATGTGGGGGTTGGGGCCAACGTCCTGACTTTC.

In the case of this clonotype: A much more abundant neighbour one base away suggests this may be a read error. The CDR3 here is CASSYWGRGYGYTF. The CDR3, as DNA: TGTGCCAGCAGTTACTGGGGCAGGGGCTATGGCTACACCTTC. V usage is TRBV6-2 or TRBV6-3 and J usage is TRBJ1-2; D perhaps matches TRBD1 (6 bases). The CDR3 extends over 14 amino acids. Per germline, CDR1 MNHEY and CDR2 SVGEGT. Trimming took 1 base from V and 4 from J, leaving 10 bases between them.

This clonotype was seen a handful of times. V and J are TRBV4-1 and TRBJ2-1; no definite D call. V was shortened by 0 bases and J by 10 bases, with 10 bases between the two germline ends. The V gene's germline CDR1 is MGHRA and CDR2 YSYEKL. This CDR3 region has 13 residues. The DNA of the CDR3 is TGCGCCAGCAGCCAAGATCAGATGGGGGAGCAGTTCTTC. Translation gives CASSQDQMGEQFF.

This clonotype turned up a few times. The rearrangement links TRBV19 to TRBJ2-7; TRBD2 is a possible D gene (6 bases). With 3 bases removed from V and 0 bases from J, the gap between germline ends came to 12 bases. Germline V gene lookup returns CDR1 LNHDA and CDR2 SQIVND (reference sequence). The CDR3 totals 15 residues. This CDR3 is CASSIEAGLSYEQYF. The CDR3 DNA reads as TGTGCCAGTAGTATCGAAGCGGGCCTCTCCTACGAGCAGTACTTC.

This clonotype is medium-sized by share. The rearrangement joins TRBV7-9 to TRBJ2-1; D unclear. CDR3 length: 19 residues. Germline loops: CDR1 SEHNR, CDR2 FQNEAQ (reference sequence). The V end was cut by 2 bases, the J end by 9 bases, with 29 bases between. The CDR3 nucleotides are TGTGCCAGCAGCTTAAAAAAACCTAGTCCACCAACCCCTCCGGCTGAGCAGTTCTTC. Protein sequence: CASSLKKPSPPTPPAEQFF.

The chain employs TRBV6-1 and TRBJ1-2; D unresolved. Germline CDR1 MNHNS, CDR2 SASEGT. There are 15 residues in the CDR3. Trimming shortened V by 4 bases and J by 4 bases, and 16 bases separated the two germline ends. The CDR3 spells CASSGTLRWVYGYTF. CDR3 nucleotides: TGTGCCAGCAGTGGGACGCTAAGATGGGTCTATGGCTACACCTTC.

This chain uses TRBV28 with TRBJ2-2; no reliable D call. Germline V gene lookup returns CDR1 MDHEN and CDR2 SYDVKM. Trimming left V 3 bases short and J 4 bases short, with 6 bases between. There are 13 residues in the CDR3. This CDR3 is CASSFLITGELFF. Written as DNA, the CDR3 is TGTGCCAGCAGTTTCCTTATCACCGGGGAGCTGTTTTTT. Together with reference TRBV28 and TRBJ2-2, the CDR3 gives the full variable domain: DVKVTQSSRYLVKRTGEKVFLECVQDMDHENMFWYRQDPGLGLRLIYFSYDVKMKEKGDIPEGYSVSREKKERFSLILESASTNQTSMYLCASSFLITGELFFGEGSRLTVL.

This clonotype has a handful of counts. Written as DNA, the CDR3 is TGTGCCAGCAGTTTATCCGGGTCGACAGGGATTGGATGGTCCTACAATGAGCAGTTCTTC. Translation: CASSLSGSTGIGWSYNEQFF. The gene calls are TRBV27 and TRBJ2-1; 7 bases line up with TRBD1. With V trimmed by 0 bases and J by 1 base, 15 bases remained unmatched. The germline CDR1 and CDR2 sequences are MNHEY and SMNVEV (reference sequence). The CDR3 extends over 20 amino acids.

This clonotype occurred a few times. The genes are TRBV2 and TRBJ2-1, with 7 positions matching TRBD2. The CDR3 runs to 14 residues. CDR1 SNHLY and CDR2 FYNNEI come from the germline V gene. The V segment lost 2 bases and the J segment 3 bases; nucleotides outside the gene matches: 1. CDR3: CASSELADYNEQFF. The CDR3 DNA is TGTGCCAGCAGTGAACTAGCGGACTACAATGAGCAGTTCTTC.

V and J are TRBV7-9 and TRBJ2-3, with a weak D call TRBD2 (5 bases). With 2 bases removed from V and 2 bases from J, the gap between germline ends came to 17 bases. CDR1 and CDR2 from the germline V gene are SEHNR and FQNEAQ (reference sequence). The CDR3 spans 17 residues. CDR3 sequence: CASSLLKEVVFTDTQYF. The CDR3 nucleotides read TGTGCCAGCAGCTTATTAAAGGAGGTCGTCTTCACAGATACGCAGTATTTT.

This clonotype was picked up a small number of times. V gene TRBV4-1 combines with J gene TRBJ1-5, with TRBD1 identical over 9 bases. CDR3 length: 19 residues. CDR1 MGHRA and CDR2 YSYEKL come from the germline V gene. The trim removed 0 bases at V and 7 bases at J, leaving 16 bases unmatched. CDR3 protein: CASSQETDRGSVLGQPQHF. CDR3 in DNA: TGCGCCAGCAGCCAAGAGACGGACAGGGGTTCAGTTTTAGGACAGCCCCAGCATTTT.

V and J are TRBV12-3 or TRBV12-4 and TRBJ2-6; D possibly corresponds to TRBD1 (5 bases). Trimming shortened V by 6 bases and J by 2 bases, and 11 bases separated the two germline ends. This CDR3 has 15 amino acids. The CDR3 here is CASSARGTGANVLTF. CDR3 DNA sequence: TGTGCCAGCAGCGCTAGGGGTACTGGGGCCAACGTCCTGACTTTC.

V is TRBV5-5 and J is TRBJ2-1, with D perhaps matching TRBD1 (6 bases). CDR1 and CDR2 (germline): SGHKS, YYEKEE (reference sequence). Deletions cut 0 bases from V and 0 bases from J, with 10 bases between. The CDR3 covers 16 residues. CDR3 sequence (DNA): TGTGCCAGCAGCTTGGTGGGACATTCCTCCTACAATGAGCAGTTCTTC. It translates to CASSLVGHSSYNEQFF.

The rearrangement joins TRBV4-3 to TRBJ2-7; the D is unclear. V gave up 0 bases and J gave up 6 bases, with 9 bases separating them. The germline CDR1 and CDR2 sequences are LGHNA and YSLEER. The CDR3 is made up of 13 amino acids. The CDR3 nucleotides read TGCGCCAGCAGCCAAGATCGTTGGGTCGAGCAGTACGTC. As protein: CASSQDRWVEQYV.

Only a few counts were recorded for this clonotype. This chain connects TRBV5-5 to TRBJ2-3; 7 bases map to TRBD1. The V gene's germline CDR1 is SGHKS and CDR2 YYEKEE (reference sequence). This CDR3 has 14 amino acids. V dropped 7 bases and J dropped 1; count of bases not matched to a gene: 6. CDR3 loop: CASVRQGGTDTQYF. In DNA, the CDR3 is TGTGCCAGCGTCCGGCAGGGGGGCACAGATACGCAGTATTTT.